This is a list of T cell receptor beta chains from one sample in a study of OX40 agonist ivuxolimab in advanced cancers. Data came from immunoSEQ multiplex PCR; TCRdb stores just in-frame clones and leaves some out. The data show about 59,000 clones, 85% seen once. The input for sequencing was CD4+ or CD8+ T cells sorted from blood, taken in a trial of the OX40 agonist ivuxolimab. These receptors all stem from an adult with an advanced solid tumor such as melanoma, head and neck, liver or kidney cancer. The CDR3 runs from the conserved cysteine through the conserved F or W. A D gene is named only where the DNA matches it firmly. Expanded clones are given a class, and other clones once, few, many or no size at all.

clone size	V gene	J gene	D gene	CDR3 DNA	CDR3 protein
.	TRBV5-4	TRBJ2-1	.	TGTGCCAGCAGCTTGCGGTCCAACAATGAGCAGTTCTTC	CASSLRSNNEQFF
.	TRBV7-8	TRBJ2-7	.	TGTGCCAGCAGCTTAGCTGGAAACATCTACGAGCAGTACTTC	CASSLAGNIYEQYF
.	TRBV27	TRBJ2-7	TRBD2	TGTGCCAGCAGTTTACCTAGCGGGAGTAGGTACGAGCAGTACTTC	CASSLPSGSRYEQYF
.	TRBV2	TRBJ1-6	.	TGTGCCAGCAGTGAACGGGCAGGGAATTCACCCCTCCACTTT	CASSERAGNSPLHF
.	TRBV6-6	TRBJ2-1	.	TGTGCCAGCAGTTACTCGAGGGGATACAATGAGCAGTTCTTC	CASSYSRGYNEQFF
.	TRBV4-2	TRBJ2-4	TRBD2	TGTGCCAGCAGCCAAGATTTGACTAGCGGACGCCTAGCCAAAAACATTCAGTACTTC	CASSQDLTSGRLAKNIQYF
.	TRBV2	TRBJ2-7	.	TGTGCCAGCAGCCGGAGTCTAGGGGTAACCGGCTACGAGCAGTACTTC	CASSRSLGVTGYEQYF
once	TRBV5-4	TRBJ1-2	TRBD1	TGTGCCAGCAGCTTGTGGGACAGTATCTATGGCTACACCTTC	CASSLWDSIYGYTF
.	TRBV28	TRBJ2-7	TRBD2	TGTGCGATAGAGGCCGCGGGAGCGGTAACCTACGAGCAGTACTTC	CAIEAAGAVTYEQYF
.	TRBV19	TRBJ2-1	TRBD2	TGTGCCAGTAGTATTAGCGGGGGGGCCCACAATGAGCAGTTCTTC	CASSISGGAHNEQFF
.	TRBV5-1	TRBJ2-2	TRBD1	TGCGCCAGCGTCTCCGGGACAGGGAACACCGGGGAGCTGTTTTTT	CASVSGTGNTGELFF
.	TRBV5-1	TRBJ1-1	TRBD1	TGCGCCAGCAGCTTTCGGGGGGGACAGATAACTCGAGGCACTGAAGCTTTCTTT	CASSFRGGQITRGTEAFF
.	TRBV9	TRBJ1-6	.	TGTGCCAGCAGCGTAGGCCACCTTAATTCACCCCTCCACTTT	CASSVGHLNSPLHF
.	TRBV29-1	TRBJ1-1	TRBD1	TGCAGCGTTGAAGATTGGGACAAGGACAGGGTGGGCACTGAAGCTTTCTTT	CSVEDWDKDRVGTEAFF
few	TRBV6-1	TRBJ1-5	.	TGTGCCAGCAGAGAGGATAGCAATCAGCCCCAGCATTTT	CASREDSNQPQHF
.	TRBV7-8	TRBJ2-5	.	TGTGCCAGCAGCCCTAGGGGGGGGACTTCAAAAGAGACCCAGTACTTC	CASSPRGGTSKETQYF
.	TRBV28	TRBJ2-7	TRBD2	TGTGCCAGCAGCTTGCGGGGGGGCCCGGGCGAGCAGTACTTC	CASSLRGGPGEQYF
.	TRBV10-1	TRBJ2-2	.	TGCGCCAGCAGTGAGGCCGGGGAGCTGTTTTTT	CASSEAGELFF
few	TRBV7-9	TRBJ2-1	TRBD2	TGTGCCAGCAGCTTAAGCGGGGGGCTCTACAATGAGCAGTTCTTC	CASSLSGGLYNEQFF
.	TRBV18	TRBJ2-3	TRBD2	TGTGCCAGCGCTCCGGGACTAGCGGGGATATTAGATACGCAGTATTTT	CASAPGLAGILDTQYF
.	TRBV28	TRBJ1-4	TRBD1	TGTGCCAGCAGTCTCCCGACAGGGGATAATGAAAAACTGTTTTTT	CASSLPTGDNEKLFF
.	TRBV28	TRBJ2-5	TRBD1	TGTGCCAGCAGGAATCTCGGGGACAGGGTTCCAGAGACCCAGTACTTC	CASRNLGDRVPETQYF
.	TRBV13	TRBJ2-7	.	TGTGCCAGCAGCTTAGCGGGACGCTACGAGCAGTACTTC	CASSLAGRYEQYF
.	TRBV5-1	TRBJ2-3	.	TGCGCCAGCAGCGTTAATTTGGGGAGTAGCACAGATACGCAGTATTTT	CASSVNLGSSTDTQYF
.	TRBV7-3	TRBJ1-1	.	TGTGCCAGCAGCTTACAGGCTAACACTGAAGCTTTCTTT	CASSLQANTEAFF
.	TRBV28	TRBJ1-3	.	TGTGCCAGCAGGGAGGGACACTCTGGAAACACCATATATTTT	CASREGHSGNTIYF
.	TRBV19	TRBJ2-7	TRBD1	TGTGCCAGTAGTTTAAAGGACAGGGCCTACGAGCAGTACTTC	CASSLKDRAYEQYF
.	TRBV4-1	TRBJ2-2	.	TGCGCCAGCAGCCAAGACAGGGTCACCGGGGAGCTGTTTTTT	CASSQDRVTGELFF
.	TRBV6-4	TRBJ2-5	.	TGTGCCAGCAGTGACTCAGGGGCTCCCCAAGAGACCCAGTACTTC	CASSDSGAPQETQYF
.	TRBV19	TRBJ2-7	.	TGTGCCAGTAGTATACGTCCCAGGGTTGACGAGCAGTACTTC	CASSIRPRVDEQYF
.	TRBV5-1	TRBJ1-3	.	TGCGCCAGCAGCTTGGACCCACCGGGGACTTCTGGAAACACCATATATTTT	CASSLDPPGTSGNTIYF
.	TRBV2	TRBJ1-1	.	TGTGCCAGCAGACAGGGAGGCACTGAAGCTTTCTTT	CASRQGGTEAFF
few	TRBV9	TRBJ1-2	TRBD1	TGTGCCAGCAGCGTCACGACGGGACAGTATGGCTACACCTTC	CASSVTTGQYGYTF
.	TRBV27	TRBJ1-6	TRBD1	TGTGCCAGCAGTTCCGGGACAGGGAGAAATTCACCCCTCCACTTT	CASSSGTGRNSPLHF
few	TRBV18	TRBJ2-7	TRBD2	TGTGCCAGCTCACCCACTAGCGGGACCAACGAGCAGTACTTC	CASSPTSGTNEQYF
.	TRBV11-1	TRBJ1-1	TRBD1	TGTGCCAGCAGCTTGCAACAGGGGGCCAGCACTGAAGCTTTCTTT	CASSLQQGASTEAFF
.	TRBV13	TRBJ2-2	TRBD2	TGTGCCAGCAGCTTAGGGCGGGAGGATGGAACCGGGGAGCTGTTTTTT	CASSLGREDGTGELFF
.	TRBV14	TRBJ1-1	.	TGTGCCAGCAGCCAATACCACCAAATGGACTTGACTGAAGCTTTCTTT	CASSQYHQMDLTEAFF
once	TRBV11-1	TRBJ2-2	.	TGTGCCAGCAGCCTAAACACCGGGGAGCTGTTTTTT	CASSLNTGELFF
once	TRBV6-1	TRBJ1-4	.	TGTGCCAGCACATTCTCGGGCCCGCCCGATGAAAAACTGTTTTTT	CASTFSGPPDEKLFF
.	TRBV5-4	TRBJ2-4	.	TGTGCCAGCAGCCCCGACGCCGTAGCCAAAAACATTCAGTACTTC	CASSPDAVAKNIQYF
.	TRBV19	TRBJ2-2	TRBD2	TGTGCCAGTAGGAGCGGGAGGGGGCTCGGGGAGCTGTTTTTT	CASRSGRGLGELFF
.	TRBV11-3	TRBJ1-1	TRBD1	TGTGCCAGCAGCCCTGACAGGGACGCTGAAGCTTTCTTT	CASSPDRDAEAFF
.	TRBV25-1	TRBJ2-7	.	TGTGCCAGCAGTGCGGACAGCGGAACCTACGAGCAGTACTTC	CASSADSGTYEQYF
.	TRBV30	TRBJ1-6	.	TGTGCCTGGGGTCTATCCGGTGATTCACCCCTCCACTTT	CAWGLSGDSPLHF
.	TRBV7-3	TRBJ2-1	TRBD2	TGTGCCAGCAGCCCCGGGCCGGGGGGGCCATCGTTCGAGCAGTTCTTC	CASSPGPGGPSFEQFF
.	TRBV21-1	TRBJ2-1	.	TGTGCCAGCAGCAAAGAGAGCGGGGGGAGCTCCTACAATGAGCAGTTCTTC	CASSKESGGSSYNEQFF
.	TRBV11-3	TRBJ2-1	TRBD2	TGTGCCAGCAGCTTAGATCTCGCTAGCGGGGGGAATAATGAGCAGTTCTTC	CASSLDLASGGNNEQFF
.	TRBV6-6	TRBJ1-5	TRBD1	TGTGCCAGCAGTTGGGAGACAGGGCAGCATTTT	CASSWETGQHF
.	TRBV9	TRBJ2-3	TRBD2	TGTGCCAGCAGCGTGAGGGGGGAGACTAGCGGGAGATATATGAGCACAGATACGCAGTATTTT	CASSVRGETSGRYMSTDTQYF
.	TRBV2	TRBJ2-2	.	TGTGCCAGCAAATGGAACACCGGGGAGCTGTTTTTT	CASKWNTGELFF
.	TRBV6-5	TRBJ1-2	.	TGTGCCAGCAGTTACACGGGTGAGGGCTACACCTTC	CASSYTGEGYTF
.	TRBV7-2	TRBJ2-1	.	TGTGCCAGCAGCCCACAGCTCCGAGCCTACAATGAGCAGTTCTTC	CASSPQLRAYNEQFF
.	TRBV2	TRBJ2-2	.	TGTGCCAGCACTCAATCCAGGGACTTGGTGAACACCGGGGAGCTGTTTTTT	CASTQSRDLVNTGELFF
.	TRBV5-1	TRBJ2-6	.	TGCGCCAGCAGCTTCCTGGGGGCGTCGTCTGGGGCCAACGTCCTGACTTTC	CASSFLGASSGANVLTF
.	TRBV5-5	TRBJ1-1	.	TGTGCCAGCAGCTTGGGTCCGAACACTGAAGCTTTCTTT	CASSLGPNTEAFF
.	TRBV18	TRBJ1-1	TRBD1	TGTGCCAGCTCATTTCCGGGACAGCCCTACCCTGAAGCTTTCTTT	CASSFPGQPYPEAFF